Listed below are T cell receptor beta chains from one sample, sequenced in a study of blood T cells in healthy people across ages. TCRdb fed the 5' RACE reads into MiXCR, producing one record per CDR3 protein. Of some 1.7 million distinct CDR3 sequences in the sample, about 30% are singletons; the top ten hold 7% to 9%. The sample consisted of blood. All receptors come from a woman aged 30 to 39 in good health. Each CDR3 is given with its conserved first and last residue. The D gene is left open where the match is weak. Part of the rows lack a size; the others show once, few, many or a class for expanded clones.

v_call	d_call	clone_size	j_call	cdr3_aa	cdr3_nt
TRBV7-2	NA	NA	TRBJ2-7	CASSLVGGRAPTYEQYF	TGTGCCAGCAGCTTAGTTGGAGGGCGGGCCCCCACCTACGAGCAGTACTTC
TRBV3-1	NA	few	TRBJ2-1	CASSQVAVDNEQFF	TGTGCCAGCAGCCAAGTCGCAGTGGACAATGAGCAGTTCTTC
TRBV15	NA	NA	TRBJ2-5	CATSRGEVWETQYF	TGTGCCACCAGCAGGGGGGAAGTCTGGGAGACCCAGTACTTC
TRBV7-2	NA	NA	TRBJ1-2	CASSSFPGPYGYTF	TGTGCCAGCAGTTCATTCCCGGGACCCTATGGCTACACCTTC
TRBV3-1	NA	few	TRBJ2-7	CASSPREGREQYF	TGTGCCAGCAGCCCCCGAGAGGGGCGCGAGCAGTACTTC
TRBV6-2/TRBV6-3	TRBD1	many	TRBJ2-7	CASSYPGQPYEQYF	TGTGCCAGCAGTTACCCGGGACAGCCCTACGAGCAGTACTTC
TRBV4-1	NA	few	TRBJ2-3	CASSGRGVATDTQYF	TGCGCCAGCAGCGGCCGCGGGGTGGCCACAGATACGCAGTATTTT
TRBV5-1	TRBD2	NA	TRBJ2-3	CASTLVSGGARDTQYF	TGCGCCAGCACCCTCGTTAGCGGGGGGGCGAGAGATACGCAGTATTTT
TRBV6-2/TRBV6-3	TRBD1	NA	TRBJ1-5	CASRSTGGANPSNQPQHF	TGTGCCAGCAGATCCACAGGGGGAGCGAACCCTAGCAATCAGCCCCAGCATTTT
TRBV27	NA	NA	TRBJ2-4	CASSLSYNNEQYF	TGTGCCAGCAGTCTAAGCTATAACAATGAGCAGTACTTC
TRBV5-1	NA	NA	TRBJ2-1	CASSPTDTSSYNEQFF	TGCGCCAGCAGCCCGACTGATACCAGCTCCTACAATGAGCAGTTCTTC
TRBV18	NA	few	TRBJ2-6	CASSPLNSGANVLTF	TGTGCCAGCTCACCCCTGAACTCTGGGGCCAACGTCCTGACTTTC
TRBV2	NA	many	TRBJ2-5	CASSGLGRKQYF	TGTGCCAGCAGTGGATTGGGTAGAAAGCAGTACTTC
TRBV11-2	NA	NA	TRBJ1-2	CASSLQRNYGYTF	TGTGCCAGCAGCTTGCAGAGGAACTATGGCTACACCTTC
TRBV7-9	TRBD2	NA	TRBJ2-7	CASSLAMAGGPYEQYF	TGTGCCAGCAGCTTAGCGATGGCGGGGGGGCCCTACGAGCAGTACTTC
TRBV7-2	TRBD2	NA	TRBJ2-2	CASSPGKRGSGELFF	TGTGCCAGCAGCCCGGGGAAGCGGGGGAGCGGGGAGCTGTTTTTT
TRBV12-5	NA	NA	TRBJ2-5	CASGYRRDQETQYF	TGTGCTAGTGGATACCGGCGGGATCAAGAGACCCAGTACTTC
TRBV12-5	TRBD1	NA	TRBJ1-2	CASGLQGKGNYGYTF	TGTGCTAGTGGTTTACAGGGGAAGGGCAACTATGGCTACACCTTC
TRBV15	NA	NA	TRBJ1-1	CATSRSQTNTEAFF	TGTGCCACCAGCAGAAGTCAGACTAACACTGAAGCTTTCTTT
TRBV30	TRBD1	NA	TRBJ2-7	CAWSVRRTGVYEQYF	TGTGCCTGGAGTGTACGAAGGACAGGGGTCTACGAGCAGTACTTC
TRBV20-1	TRBD2	NA	TRBJ2-7	CSAISGLPSGEQYF	TGCAGTGCCATTAGCGGGTTGCCTTCCGGCGAGCAGTACTTC
TRBV3-1	TRBD1	NA	TRBJ2-3	CASSLGTGGEYTQYF	TGTGCCAGCAGCCTCGGGACAGGGGGCGAATATACGCAGTATTTT
TRBV5-6	NA	few	TRBJ2-3	CASSLIGSLGFPDTQYF	TGTGCCAGCAGCTTAATTGGTTCCCTGGGGTTCCCAGATACGCAGTATTTT
TRBV9	NA	NA	TRBJ1-5	CASSVDPGGQPQHF	TGTGCCAGCAGCGTAGATCCCGGGGGTCAGCCCCAGCATTTT
TRBV9	NA	NA	TRBJ2-1	CASSGGMARGPRGDEQFF	TGTGCCAGCAGCGGGGGTATGGCTCGGGGACCCAGAGGAGATGAGCAGTTCTTC
TRBV5-1	NA	few	TRBJ2-1	CASSVGVDNEQFF	TGCGCCAGCAGCGTCGGGGTTGACAATGAGCAGTTCTTC
TRBV7-2	NA	NA	TRBJ2-7	CASRRDLLSYEQYF	TGTGCCAGCAGAAGGGACTTATTATCCTACGAGCAGTACTTC
TRBV29-1	NA	few	TRBJ1-1	CSVEDLRTEAFF	TGCAGCGTTGAAGATTTGCGGACTGAAGCTTTCTTT
TRBV5-1	NA	few	TRBJ2-7	CASSLAPGANYEQYF	TGCGCCAGCAGCTTGGCCCCAGGGGCCAACTACGAGCAGTACTTC
TRBV19	TRBD1	NA	TRBJ1-3	CASNDRAGNTIYF	TGTGCCAGTAATGACAGGGCCGGAAACACTATATATTTT
TRBV20-1	TRBD2	few	TRBJ2-1	CSARYLAGYNEQFF	TGCAGTGCTAGATACCTAGCGGGGTACAATGAGCAGTTCTTC
TRBV6-2/TRBV6-3	TRBD1	NA	TRBJ1-2	CASGRTGQGANGYTF	TGTGCCAGCGGAAGGACGGGACAGGGGGCGAATGGCTACACCTTC
TRBV5-6	NA	few	TRBJ1-2	CASSLGKPNYGYTF	TGTGCCAGCAGCTTGGGGAAGCCAAACTATGGCTACACCTTC
TRBV20-1	NA	NA	TRBJ2-1	CSAIRVGRGYNEQFF	TGCAGTGCTATTCGCGTCGGGAGAGGCTACAATGAGCAGTTCTTC
TRBV20-1	TRBD2	few	TRBJ2-1	CSAPRGGYNERFF	TGCAGTGCTCCGCGGGGGGGATACAATGAGCGGTTCTTC
TRBV28	NA	few	TRBJ2-1	CASSLLANTQISPTKLAYNEQFF	TGTGCCAGCAGTTTATTAGCGAACACCCAAATAAGCCCCACAAAGCTGGCCTACAATGAGCAGTTCTTC
TRBV5-1	NA	many	TRBJ2-7	CASGFGGGTYEQYF	TGCGCCAGCGGGTTCGGTGGGGGGACCTACGAGCAGTACTTC
TRBV6-6	TRBD2	NA	TRBJ2-5	CASSSLFLAENNEQYF	TGTGCCAGCAGTTCCCTATTCCTAGCGGAAAACAATGAGCAGTACTTC
TRBV28	NA	NA	TRBJ1-5	CASSLGSPGDYNSYSNQPQHF	TGTGCCAGCAGTTTAGGATCCCCGGGGGACTATAATTCTTATAGCAATCAGCCCCAGCATTTT
TRBV29-1	TRBD1	many	TRBJ2-5	CSVVPGQGAQETQYF	TGCAGCGTAGTTCCGGGACAGGGGGCTCAAGAGACCCAGTACTTC
TRBV20-1	NA	few	TRBJ2-3	CSASRISTDTQYF	TGCAGTGCTAGTCGGATCTCCACAGATACGCAGTATTTT
TRBV7-2	NA	many	TRBJ2-7	CASSLARSYEQYF	TGTGCCAGCAGCTTAGCGCGCTCCTACGAGCAGTACTTC
TRBV7-2	NA	few	TRBJ2-3	CASNRDFSTDTQYF	TGTGCCAGCAACCGGGACTTCTCCACAGATACGCAGTATTTT
TRBV6-2/TRBV6-3	TRBD1	NA	TRBJ2-7	CASSRPGQGLTYEQYF	TGTGCCAGCAGTCGCCCGGGACAGGGGCTTACCTACGAGCAGTACTTC
TRBV6-6	TRBD2	NA	TRBJ2-3	CASSPPSGGRADTQYF	TGTGCCAGCAGTCCACCTAGCGGGGGGAGGGCAGATACGCAGTATTTT
TRBV7-2	NA	NA	TRBJ2-3	CASGSSPEGDTQYF	TGTGCCAGCGGCTCCAGCCCAGAGGGAGATACGCAGTATTTT
TRBV27	NA	few	TRBJ2-1	CASSRPGTSYNEQFF	TGTGCCAGCAGTCGCCCGGGGACCTCCTACAATGAGCAGTTCTTC
TRBV30	TRBD1	NA	TRBJ1-2	CACPQDRGDGYTF	TGTGCCTGCCCGCAGGACAGGGGCGATGGCTACACCTTC
TRBV20-1	TRBD2	NA	TRBJ2-7	CSARGGLAGGPHEQYF	TGCAGTGCTAGAGGGGGACTAGCGGGAGGACCCCACGAGCAGTACTTC
TRBV12-3/TRBV12-4	NA	NA	TRBJ2-3	CASGVRGDAQYF	TGTGCCAGCGGAGTGAGGGGCGATGCGCAGTATTTT
TRBV2	NA	NA	TRBJ1-5	CASKRDTPNQPQHF	TGTGCCAGCAAGCGGGACACGCCTAATCAGCCCCAGCATTTT
TRBV6-5	NA	NA	TRBJ2-2	CASSLQDPGELFF	TGTGCCAGCAGTTTACAGGACCCCGGGGAGCTGTTTTTT
TRBV28	NA	many	TRBJ1-4	CASSLQATNEKLFF	TGTGCCAGCAGTTTACAGGCAACTAATGAAAAACTGTTTTTT
TRBV4-2	TRBD1	many	TRBJ2-1	CASSQGYRGYNEQFF	TGTGCCAGCAGCCAAGGGTACAGGGGCTACAATGAGCAGTTCTTC
TRBV5-6	NA	few	TRBJ2-1	CASSLNMGPNERFF	TGTGCCAGCAGCTTGAATATGGGACCCAATGAGCGGTTCTTC